The sequence of this TCR beta chain was determined in a study of human T cells and chemical hapten exposure. The wider study: Upper-back patch tests with 0.01% DPC were read at 6 days. Small pooled library volume differences mainly caused per-sample TCR yield variation.

The study's library attached unique molecular identifiers to single cDNA molecules. Each CDR3 protein is one row after TCRdb ran MiXCR on the RACE reads. The sample holds some 52,000 distinct CDR3 sequences, 11% seen once. Stated time point: patch test 1, 2 weeks after DPC sensitization. Treatment noted: therapeutic diphenylcyclopropenone sensitization with weekly scalp DPC. Whole blood that had not been fractionated was the source of extracted total RNA. Germline values: CDR1 SGHVS, CDR2 FNYEAQ. V lost 4 bases to trimming and J lost 5 bases, with 8 bases between them. The length of the CDR3 is 12 residues. This clonotype has ten or more counts.

The sequencing here drew on whole blood, taken in connection with sensitization to the hapten diphenylcyclopropenone (DPC). V is TRBV7-6 and J is TRBJ2-5, with D possibly being TRBD2 (5 bases). The sequence derives from a woman between 35 and 50 years old with alopecia areata. Some clones in this sample may be carry-over from other donors' samples. CDR3 bases: TGTGCCAGCAGCTCTACGGGGGAGACCCAGTACTTC. It yields the protein CASSSTGETQYF. Looking up the rest from reference TRBV7-6 and TRBJ2-5 gives the full variable domain: GAGVSQSPRYKVTKRGQDVALRCDPISGHVSLYWYRQALGQGPEFLTYFNYEAQQDKSGLPNDRFSAERPEGSISTLTIQRTEQRDSAMYRCASSSTGETQYFGPGTRLLVL.